This T cell receptor beta chain was observed in a study of CD8 T cell repertoires and HIV-1 epitope variants. Study-wide context: Controls included no peptide, Ebola AY9 epitope, and a CMV, EBV, flu pool. Study outcomes and limitations: The TAALDMSHF plasma variant had no responses, unlike KF9 (about five clonotypes) and HW9 (one).

Note on this clone: Its antigen is not identified.

The data were produced by immunoSEQ multiplex PCR, yet TCRdb's version contains in-frame clones alone and is incomplete. The table records 6,500 to 9,000 clones, 60% to 70% of them present only once. This CDR3 has 15 amino acids. Germline CDR1 is SGHNT and CDR2 is YYREEE (reference sequence). Trimming took 0 bases from V and 5 from J, leaving 14 bases between them. Sequencing input: cultured CD8+ T cells derived from PBMCs. This receptor was obtained from a male donor with HIV. This chain joins TRBV5-4 and TRBJ2-5, with D tentatively TRBD1 (5 bases). The CDR3 nucleotides read TGTGCCAGCAGCTTGGTCGGCCAGGGAAAGGAGACCCAGTACTTC. Its translation: CASSLVGQGKETQYF.